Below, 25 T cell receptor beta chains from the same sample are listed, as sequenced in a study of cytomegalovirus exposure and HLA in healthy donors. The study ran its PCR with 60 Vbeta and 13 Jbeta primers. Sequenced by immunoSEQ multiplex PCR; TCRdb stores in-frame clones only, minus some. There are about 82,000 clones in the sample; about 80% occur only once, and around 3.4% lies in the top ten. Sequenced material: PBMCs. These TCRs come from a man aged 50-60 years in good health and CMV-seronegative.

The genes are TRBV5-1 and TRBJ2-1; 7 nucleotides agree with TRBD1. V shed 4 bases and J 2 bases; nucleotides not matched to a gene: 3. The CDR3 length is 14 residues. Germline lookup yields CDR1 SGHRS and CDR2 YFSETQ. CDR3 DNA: TGCGCCAGCAGCCCAGGGACAGCCTACAATGAGCAGTTCTTC. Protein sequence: CASSPGTAYNEQFF.

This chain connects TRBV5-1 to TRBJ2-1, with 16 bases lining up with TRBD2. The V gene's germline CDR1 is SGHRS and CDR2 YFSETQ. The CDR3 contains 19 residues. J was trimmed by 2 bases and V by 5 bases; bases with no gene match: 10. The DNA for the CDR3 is TGCGCCAGCAGACCCGGGACTAGCGGGGGGGCCATGACCTACAATGAGCAGTTCTTC. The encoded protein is CASRPGTSGGAMTYNEQFF. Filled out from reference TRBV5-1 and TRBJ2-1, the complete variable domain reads KAGVTQTPRYLIKTRGQQVTLSCSPISGHRSVSWYQQTPGQGLQFLFEYFSETQRNKGNFPGRFSGRQFSNSRSEMNVSTLELGDSALYLCASRPGTSGGAMTYNEQFFGPGTRLTVL.

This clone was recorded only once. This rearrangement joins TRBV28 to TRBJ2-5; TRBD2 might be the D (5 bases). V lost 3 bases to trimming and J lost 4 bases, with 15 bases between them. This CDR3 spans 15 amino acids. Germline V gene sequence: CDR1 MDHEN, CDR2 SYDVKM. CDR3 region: CASSFSPSSRETQYF. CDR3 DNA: TGTGCCAGCAGTTTCTCCCCTAGCAGCCGAGAGACCCAGTACTTC.

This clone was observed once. CDR3 nucleotides: TGTGCCAGCAGGGCGGGCTCCTATAATTCACCCCTCCACTTT. The encoded protein is CASRAGSYNSPLHF. The chain has TRBV2 and TRBJ1-6; no clear D gene. Germline values: CDR1 SNHLY, CDR2 FYNNEI. The CDR3 runs to 14 residues. V dropped 6 bases and J dropped 0 bases, with 6 bases sitting between them. The whole variable domain, filled in from reference TRBV2 and TRBJ1-6, reads EPEVTQTPSHQVTQMGQEVILRCVPISNHLYFYWYRQILGQKVEFLVSFYNNEISEKSEIFDDQFSVERPDGSNFTLKIRSTKLEDSAMYFCASRAGSYNSPLHFGNGTRLTVT.

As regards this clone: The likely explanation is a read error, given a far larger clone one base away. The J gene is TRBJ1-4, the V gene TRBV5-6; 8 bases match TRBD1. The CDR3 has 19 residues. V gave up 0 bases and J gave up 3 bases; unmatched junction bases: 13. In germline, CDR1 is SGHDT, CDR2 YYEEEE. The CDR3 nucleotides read TGTGCCAGCAGCTTGGCGTCGGACAGGGCGAAGTGGCCTAATGAAAAACTGTTTTTT. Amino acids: CASSLASDRAKWPNEKLFF.

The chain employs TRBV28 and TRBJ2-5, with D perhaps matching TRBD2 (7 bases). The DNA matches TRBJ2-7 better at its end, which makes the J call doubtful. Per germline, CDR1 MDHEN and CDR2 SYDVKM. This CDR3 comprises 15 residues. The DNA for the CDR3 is TGTGCCAGCAGTTTAGGGGGGGCGCATAACGACGAGCAGTACTTC. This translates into CASSLGGAHNDEQYF.

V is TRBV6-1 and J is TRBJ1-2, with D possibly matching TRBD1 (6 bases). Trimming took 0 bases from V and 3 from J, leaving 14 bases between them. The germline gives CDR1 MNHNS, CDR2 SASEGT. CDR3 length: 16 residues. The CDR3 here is CASSEAGGDGYYGYTF. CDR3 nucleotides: TGTGCCAGCAGTGAAGCAGGGGGAGATGGGTACTATGGCTACACCTTC.

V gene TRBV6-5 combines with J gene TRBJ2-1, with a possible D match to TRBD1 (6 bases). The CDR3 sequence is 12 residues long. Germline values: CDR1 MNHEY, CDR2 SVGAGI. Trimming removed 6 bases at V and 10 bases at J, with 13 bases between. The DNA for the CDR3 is TGTGCCAGCAGGTCAGGGGAGCGCGAGCAGTTCTTC. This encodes CASRSGEREQFF.

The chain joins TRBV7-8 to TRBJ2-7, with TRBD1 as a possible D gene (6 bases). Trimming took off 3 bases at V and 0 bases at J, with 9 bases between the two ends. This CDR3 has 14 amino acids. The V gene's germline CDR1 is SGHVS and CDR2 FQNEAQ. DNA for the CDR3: TGTGCCAGCAGCTTGGTGACAGGCTCCTACGAGCAGTACTTC. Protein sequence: CASSLVTGSYEQYF.

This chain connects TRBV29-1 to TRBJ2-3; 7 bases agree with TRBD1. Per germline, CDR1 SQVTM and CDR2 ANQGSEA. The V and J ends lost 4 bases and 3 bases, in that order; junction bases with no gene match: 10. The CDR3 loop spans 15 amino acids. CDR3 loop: CSVVENRGRTDTQYF. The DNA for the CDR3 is TGCAGCGTTGTTGAAAACAGGGGAAGGACAGATACGCAGTATTTT.

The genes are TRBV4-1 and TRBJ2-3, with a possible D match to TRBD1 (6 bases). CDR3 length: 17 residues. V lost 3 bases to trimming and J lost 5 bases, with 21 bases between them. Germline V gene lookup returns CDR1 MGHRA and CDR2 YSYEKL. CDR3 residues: CASSHPRDMGPGDTQYF. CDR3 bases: TGCGCCAGCAGCCACCCAAGGGACATGGGGCCTGGAGATACGCAGTATTTT.

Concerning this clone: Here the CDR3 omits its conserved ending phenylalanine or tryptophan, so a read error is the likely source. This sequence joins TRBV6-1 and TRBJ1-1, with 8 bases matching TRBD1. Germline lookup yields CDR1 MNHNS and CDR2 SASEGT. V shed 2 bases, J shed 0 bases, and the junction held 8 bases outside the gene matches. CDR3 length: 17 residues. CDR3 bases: TGTGCCAGCAGTGAACCCTGGTCGACAGGGGTGAACACTGAAGCTTTCTCT. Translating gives CASSEPWSTGVNTEAFS.

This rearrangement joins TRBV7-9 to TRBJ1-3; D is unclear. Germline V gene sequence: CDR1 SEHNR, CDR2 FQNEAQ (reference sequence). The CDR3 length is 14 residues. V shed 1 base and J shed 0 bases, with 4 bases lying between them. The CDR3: CASSLGGSGNTIYF. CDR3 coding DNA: TGTGCCAGCAGCTTAGGCGGCTCTGGAAACACCATATATTTT.

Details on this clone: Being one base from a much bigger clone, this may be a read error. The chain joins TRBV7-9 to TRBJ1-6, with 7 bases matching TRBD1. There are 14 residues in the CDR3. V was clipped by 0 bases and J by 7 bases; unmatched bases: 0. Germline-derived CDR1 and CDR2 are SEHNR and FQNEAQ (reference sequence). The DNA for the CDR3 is TGTGCCAGCAGCTTAGCGACAGGGAATTCACCCCTCCACTTT. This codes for CASSLATGNSPLHF.

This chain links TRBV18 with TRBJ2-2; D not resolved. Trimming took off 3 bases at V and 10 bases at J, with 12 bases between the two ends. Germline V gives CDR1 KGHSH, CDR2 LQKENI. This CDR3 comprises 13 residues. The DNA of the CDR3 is TGTGCCAGCTCACCGAGGCAGTATGAGGAGCTGTTTTTT. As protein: CASSPRQYEELFF. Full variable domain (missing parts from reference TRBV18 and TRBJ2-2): NAGVMQNPRHLVRRRGQEARLRCSPMKGHSHVYWYRQLPEEGLKFMVYLQKENIIDESGMPKERFSAEFPKEGPSILRIQQVVRGDSAAYFCASSPRQYEELFFGEGSRLTVL.

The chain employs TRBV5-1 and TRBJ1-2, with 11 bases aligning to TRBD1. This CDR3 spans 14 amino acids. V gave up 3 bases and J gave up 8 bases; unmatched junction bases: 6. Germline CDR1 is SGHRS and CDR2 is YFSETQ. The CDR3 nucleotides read TGCGCCAGCAGCTGGGACAGGGGGAGTCTCGGCTACACCTTC. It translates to CASSWDRGSLGYTF.

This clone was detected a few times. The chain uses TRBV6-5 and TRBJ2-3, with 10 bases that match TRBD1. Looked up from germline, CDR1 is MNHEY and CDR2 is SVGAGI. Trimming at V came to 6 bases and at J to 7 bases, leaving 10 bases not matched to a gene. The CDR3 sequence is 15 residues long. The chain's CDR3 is CASRLSGQGSYTQYF. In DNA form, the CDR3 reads TGTGCCAGCAGACTTTCGGGACAGGGGTCATATACGCAGTATTTT.

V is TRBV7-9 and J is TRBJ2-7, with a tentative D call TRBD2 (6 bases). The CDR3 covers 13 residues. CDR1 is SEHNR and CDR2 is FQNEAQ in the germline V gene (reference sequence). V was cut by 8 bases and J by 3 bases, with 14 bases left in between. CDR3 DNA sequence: TGTGCCAGCCGAGATACCGGGGGCTACGAGCAGTACTTC. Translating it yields CASRDTGGYEQYF.

The CDR3 sequence: CASSPSWDSTHREAFF. The CDR3, as DNA: TGTGCCAGCAGCCCCTCATGGGACAGTACTCATCGTGAAGCTTTCTTT. The chain joins TRBV11-2 to TRBJ1-1; 7 nucleotides align to TRBD1. CDR3 length: 16 amino acids. The germline V gene encodes CDR1 SGHAT and CDR2 FQNNGV. J gave up 7 bases and V 5 bases, and 16 bases lay outside the gene matches.

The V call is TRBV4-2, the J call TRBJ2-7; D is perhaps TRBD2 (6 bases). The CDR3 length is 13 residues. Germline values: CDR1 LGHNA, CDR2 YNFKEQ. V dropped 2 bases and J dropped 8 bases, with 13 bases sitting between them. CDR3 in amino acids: CASSQSTSSKQYF. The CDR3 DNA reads TGTGCCAGCAGCCAAAGTACTAGCAGTAAGCAGTACTTC.

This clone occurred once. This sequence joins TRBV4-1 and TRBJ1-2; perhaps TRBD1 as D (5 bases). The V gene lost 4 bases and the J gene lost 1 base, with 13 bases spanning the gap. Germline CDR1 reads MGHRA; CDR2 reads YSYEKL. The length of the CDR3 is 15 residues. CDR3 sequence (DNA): TGCGCCAGCAGCCTCCTCGTGGACAATAACTATGGCTACACCTTC. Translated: CASSLLVDNNYGYTF.

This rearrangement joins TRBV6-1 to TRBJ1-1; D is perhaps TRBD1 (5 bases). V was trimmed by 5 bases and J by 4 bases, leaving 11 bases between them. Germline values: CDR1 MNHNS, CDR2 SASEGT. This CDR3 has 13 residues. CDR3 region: CASSTRVGTEAFF. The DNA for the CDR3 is TGTGCCAGCAGTACCAGGGTGGGCACTGAAGCTTTCTTT.

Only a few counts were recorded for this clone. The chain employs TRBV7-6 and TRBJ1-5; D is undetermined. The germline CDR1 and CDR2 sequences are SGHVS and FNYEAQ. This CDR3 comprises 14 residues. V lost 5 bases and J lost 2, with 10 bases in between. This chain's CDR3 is CASSAAVGNQPQHF. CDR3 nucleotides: TGTGCCAGCAGCGCGGCCGTCGGCAATCAGCCCCAGCATTTT.

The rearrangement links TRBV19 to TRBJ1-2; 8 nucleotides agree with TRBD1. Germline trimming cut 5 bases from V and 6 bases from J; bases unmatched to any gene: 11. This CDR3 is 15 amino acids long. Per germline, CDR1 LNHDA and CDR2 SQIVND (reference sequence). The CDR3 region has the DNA TGTGCCAGTAGTGCGGGGACGACAGGGGTTGATGGCTACACCTTC. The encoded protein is CASSAGTTGVDGYTF.

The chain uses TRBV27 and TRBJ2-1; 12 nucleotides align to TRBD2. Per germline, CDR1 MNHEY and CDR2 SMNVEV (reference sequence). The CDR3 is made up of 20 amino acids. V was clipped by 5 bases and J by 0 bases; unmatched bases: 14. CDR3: CASSRRSSGGGISSYNEQFF. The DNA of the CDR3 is TGTGCCAGCAGTCGGCGTTCTAGCGGGGGGGGAATTAGCTCCTACAATGAGCAGTTCTTC.